This T cell receptor beta chain was captured in a study of chemoradiotherapy in HPV16-positive cancers (dated by TCRdb to between 2022 and 2023). Regarding the complete study: Candidate HPV-specific T-cell clones and common TCR motifs were defined through functional T-cell assays on cells from two HPV16-positive patients. The candidate HPV-specific TCRs and motifs were then tracked in TCR repertoires from over 85 patients with HPV-related cancers. The study set out to ask whether T-cell immunity against the HPV oncoproteins E6 and E7 changes over the course of chemoradiotherapy and whether that immunity affects survival.

The junction shows trimming of 4 bases on V and 0 bases on J, plus 13 bases between the germline ends. CDR1 and CDR2, per the germline V gene, are MNHEY and SVGAGI. The CDR3 has 16 amino acids, counting the end cysteine and phenylalanine. Only the CDR3 region is kept as DNA, spanning 48 bases read in frame from base 1. Libraries were made using the immunoSEQ multiplex PCR assay. TCRdb holds this immuneACCESS table with in-frame rearrangements only. Some clones are missing; in checked studies, unresolved V genes explain under half, and the rest has no known cause. Present in this sample are 8,100 or so clones, under 80% of which were seen just once. Together, the top ten hold approximately 16% of the sample. What the authors observed across the whole study: The functional definition of HPV-specific T cells was derived from only two HPV16-positive patients, and the survival association was reported for HPV16-positive patients. Expansion of candidate HPV-specific clones and E7-related TCR motifs was observed in the tumor microenvironment during treatment, whereas no such expansion was observed for non-HPV-specific T cells. In HPV16-positive patients, expansion of HPV-responsive T cells during chemoradiotherapy was associated with improved recurrence-free survival.

A remark on this clone: No antigen is known for it. The sample holds no much larger clone one base away, and base qualities are not on file.

Repertoires were sampled repeatedly over the course of chemoradiotherapy, so clonal expansion could be followed in the tumor microenvironment. In this chain, TRBV6-5 is recombined with TRBJ1-3; possibly the D gene is TRBD1, per 5 matching bases. The TCR was taken from a human donor with HPV-associated anogenital cancer. The source was tumor tissue, collected from a patient who underwent chemoradiotherapy. The CDR3 sequence is CASSSPGGGSGNTIYF. The base sequence is TGTGCCAGCAGTTCCCCGGGGGGGGGCTCTGGAAACACCATATATTTT.